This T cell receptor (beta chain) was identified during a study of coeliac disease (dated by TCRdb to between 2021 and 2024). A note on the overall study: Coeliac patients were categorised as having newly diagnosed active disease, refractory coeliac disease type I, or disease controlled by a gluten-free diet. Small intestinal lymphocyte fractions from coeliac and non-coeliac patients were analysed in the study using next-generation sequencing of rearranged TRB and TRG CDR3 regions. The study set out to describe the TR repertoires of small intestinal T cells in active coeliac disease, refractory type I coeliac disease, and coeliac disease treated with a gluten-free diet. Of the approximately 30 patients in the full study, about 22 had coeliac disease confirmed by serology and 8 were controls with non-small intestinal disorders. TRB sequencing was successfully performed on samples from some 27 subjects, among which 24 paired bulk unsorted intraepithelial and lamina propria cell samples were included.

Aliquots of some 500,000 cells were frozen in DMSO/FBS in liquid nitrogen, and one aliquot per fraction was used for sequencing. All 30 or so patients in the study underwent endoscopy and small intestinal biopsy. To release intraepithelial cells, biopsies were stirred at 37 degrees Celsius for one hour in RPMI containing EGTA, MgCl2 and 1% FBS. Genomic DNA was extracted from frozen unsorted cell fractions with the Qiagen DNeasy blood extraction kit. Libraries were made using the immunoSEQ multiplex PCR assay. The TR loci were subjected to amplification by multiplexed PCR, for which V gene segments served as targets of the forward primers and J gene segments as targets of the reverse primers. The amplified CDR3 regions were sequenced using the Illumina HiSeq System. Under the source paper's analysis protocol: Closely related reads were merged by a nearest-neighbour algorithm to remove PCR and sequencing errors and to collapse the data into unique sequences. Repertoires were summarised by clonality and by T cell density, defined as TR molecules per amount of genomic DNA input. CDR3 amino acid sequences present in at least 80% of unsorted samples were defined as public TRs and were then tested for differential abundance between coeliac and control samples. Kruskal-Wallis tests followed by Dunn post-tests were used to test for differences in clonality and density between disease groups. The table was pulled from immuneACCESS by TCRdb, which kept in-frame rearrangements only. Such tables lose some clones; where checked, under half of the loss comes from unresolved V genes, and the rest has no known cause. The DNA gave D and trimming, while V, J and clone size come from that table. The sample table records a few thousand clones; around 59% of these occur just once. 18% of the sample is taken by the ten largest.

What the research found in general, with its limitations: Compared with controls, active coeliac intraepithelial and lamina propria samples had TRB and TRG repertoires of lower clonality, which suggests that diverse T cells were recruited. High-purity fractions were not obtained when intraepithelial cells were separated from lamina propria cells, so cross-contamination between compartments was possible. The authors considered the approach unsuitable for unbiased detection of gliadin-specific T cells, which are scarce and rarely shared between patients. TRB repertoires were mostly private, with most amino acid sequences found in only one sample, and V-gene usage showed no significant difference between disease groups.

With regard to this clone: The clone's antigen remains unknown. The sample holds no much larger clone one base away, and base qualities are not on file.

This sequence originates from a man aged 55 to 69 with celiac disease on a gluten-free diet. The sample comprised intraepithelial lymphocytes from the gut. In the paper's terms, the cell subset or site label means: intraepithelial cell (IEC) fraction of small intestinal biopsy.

The CDR3 protein: CASSLMRGGYNEQFF. The DNA sequence is TGTGCCAGCAGTTTGATGCGGGGGGGTTACAATGAGCAGTTCTTC. Rearrangement joined TRBV27 to TRBJ2-1; 9 bases in between match TRBD2. CDR1 MNHEY and CDR2 SMNVEV were looked up in the germline V gene (reference sequence). Spanning cysteine to phenylalanine, the CDR3 consists of 15 amino acids. Only CDR3 DNA is held: 45 bases, read in frame from base 1. V lost 3 bases and J lost 4 bases, and the count of bases not matched to a germline gene is 4.